Below are 20 T cell receptor beta chains sequenced from a single sample in a study of blood T cell repertoires in COVID-19 (dated by TCRdb to 2020 to 2021). The library was made by the immunoSEQ multiplex PCR assay. Not all clones reach the TCRdb copy of this immuneACCESS table, which keeps in-frame sequences only. Checked studies attribute under half of the gap to unresolved V genes and leave the rest unexplained. Here the sample has about 150,000 clones; around 79% occur a single time. The ten largest clones take up under 2% of the sample. Sequenced: peripheral blood. These receptors originate from a man older than 75 with acute or convalescent COVID-19.

This sequence joins TRBV6-5 and TRBJ2-7; D perhaps matches TRBD1 (6 bases). Germline-derived CDR1 and CDR2 are MNHEY and SVGAGI. CDR3 size: 15 residues. V was shortened by 7 bases and J by 3 bases, with 19 bases between the two germline ends. CDR3 region: CASINRASNLYEQYF. CDR3 coding DNA: TGTGCCAGCATCAACAGGGCTAGTAACCTCTACGAGCAGTACTTC.

This clone was found a few times. The CDR3 DNA is TGTGCCAGCAGCCCGGGACTAGCGGGGGGCGTAATGACGCAGTATTTT. Protein: CASSPGLAGGVMTQYF. The chain joins TRBV5-4 to TRBJ2-3; 15 bases match TRBD2. CDR1 and CDR2 (germline): SGHNT, YYREEE (reference sequence). The CDR3 totals 16 residues. V dropped 4 bases and J dropped 9; count of bases not matched to a gene: 9.

In its sample, this clone was seen a few times. This chain uses TRBV24-1 with TRBJ1-2; perhaps TRBD1 as D (5 bases). Germline V gives CDR1 KGHDR, CDR2 SFDVKD. V gave up 4 bases and J gave up 7 bases, with 9 bases separating them. CDR3 size: 12 residues. The CDR3 protein is CATSDPGFGYTF. The CDR3 nucleotides are TGTGCCACCAGTGACCCAGGGTTTGGCTACACCTTC.

V is TRBV4-1 and J is TRBJ1-2; D might be TRBD1 (6 bases). Germline CDR1 reads MGHRA; CDR2 reads YSYEKL. The length of the CDR3 is 15 residues. The V end lost 1 base, the J end lost 5 bases, and 14 bases lay between the germline ends. The CDR3 spells CASSQVGTQGYGYTF. In DNA, the CDR3 is TGCGCCAGCAGCCAAGTAGGTACTCAGGGGTATGGCTACACCTTC.

J is TRBJ1-3 and V is TRBV19; D might be TRBD1 (6 bases). The germline CDR1 and CDR2 sequences are LNHDA and SQIVND (reference sequence). Trimming stripped 5 bases from V and 0 bases from J, with 17 bases between. CDR3 length: 17 amino acids. This CDR3 reads CASSPSVGQSSGNTIYF. The CDR3 bases are TGTGCCAGTAGTCCCTCTGTGGGACAAAGCTCTGGAAACACCATATATTTT.

The rearrangement uses TRBV13 and TRBJ2-3, with 8 bases aligning to TRBD2. There are 15 residues in the CDR3. V dropped 4 bases and J dropped 4; count of bases not matched to a gene: 7. Germline lookup yields CDR1 PRHDT and CDR2 FYEKMQ (reference sequence). The CDR3 reads CASSYSGVVADTQYF. The CDR3 coding sequence is TGTGCCAGCAGCTATAGCGGGGTAGTCGCAGATACGCAGTATTTT.

This clone was seen only a few times. The DNA of the CDR3 is TGTGCCAGCAGCCAAGGGACAGGGAGGGAGCAGTACGTC. It yields the protein CASSQGTGREQYV. V usage is TRBV3-1 (or the pseudogene TRBV3-2) and J usage is TRBJ2-7; 8 positions agree with TRBD1. This CDR3 spans 13 amino acids. Germline V gene sequence: CDR1 LGHDT, CDR2 YNNKEL (reference sequence). V was pared by 1 base and J by 7 bases, with 3 bases of the junction left unmatched.

The rearrangement uses TRBV27 and TRBJ1-1; D unresolved. CDR1 is MNHEY and CDR2 is SMNVEV in the germline V gene (reference sequence). Trimming cost V 4 bases and J 1 base, with 22 bases left between them. This CDR3 comprises 18 residues. The CDR3 DNA reads TGTGCCAGCAGTTCCCTCAGGTTTTTCCGGCCGCAGAACACTGAAGCTTTCTTT. Translating gives CASSSLRFFRPQNTEAFF.

This chain links TRBV5-1 with TRBJ2-2; TRBD1 might be the D (5 bases). V dropped 0 bases and J dropped 3 bases, with 12 bases sitting between them. This CDR3 contains 16 residues. CDR1 and CDR2 (germline): SGHRS, YFSETQ. The CDR3 loop is CASSLAAGWDTGELFF. Written as DNA, the CDR3 is TGCGCCAGCAGCTTGGCGGCAGGGTGGGACACCGGGGAGCTGTTTTTT.

The chain couples TRBV6-5 to TRBJ2-7; 10 nucleotides agree with TRBD1. Germline V gene data show CDR1 as MNHEY and CDR2 as SVGAGI. V shed 8 bases and J 9 bases; nucleotides not matched to a gene: 4. The CDR3 consists of 11 residues. The CDR3 region is CASGQGEWQYV. The CDR3 bases are TGTGCCAGCGGACAGGGGGAATGGCAGTACGTC.

The chain has TRBV19 and TRBJ1-5; no definite D call. CDR1 is LNHDA and CDR2 is SQIVND in the germline V gene (reference sequence). V lost 4 bases and J lost 5, with 9 bases in between. The CDR3 is 13 residues long. CDR3 loop: CASSRAGYQPQHF. The CDR3 DNA reads as TGTGCCAGTAGTAGGGCCGGTTATCAGCCCCAGCATTTT.

The rearrangement uses TRBV5-1 and TRBJ2-5; 8 positions agree with TRBD2. The junction had 7 bases not matched to a gene; V was cut back by 6 bases and J by 0 bases. The CDR3 runs to 15 residues. Germline loops: CDR1 SGHRS, CDR2 YFSETQ. Written as DNA, the CDR3 is TGCGCCAGCACCCCCGGCGGGGGGTACCAAGAGACCCAGTACTTC. Encoded protein: CASTPGGGYQETQYF.

This chain connects TRBV14 to TRBJ2-1, with TRBD2 matching over 10 bases. V shed 0 bases and J 9 bases; nucleotides not matched to a gene: 5. Germline V gene data show CDR1 as SGHDN and CDR2 as FVKESK. This CDR3 is 15 amino acids long. The CDR3 region has the DNA TGTGCCAGCAGCCAAGATACTAGCGGGGCGGGTGAGCAGTTCTTC. Protein: CASSQDTSGAGEQFF.

This clone was observed a single time. The V call is TRBV10-3, the J call TRBJ2-5; D is perhaps TRBD2 (5 bases). The CDR3 contains 13 residues. Germline V CDR1 and CDR2: ENHRY, SYGVKD. Trimming removed 4 bases from V and 2 bases from J, with 8 bases in between. DNA for the CDR3: TGTGCCATCAGTGGGACTGGACAAGAGACCCAGTACTTC. It translates to CAISGTGQETQYF.

The chain links TRBV20-1 to TRBJ1-5; tentatively, D is TRBD1 (5 bases). V dropped 3 bases and J dropped 0 bases, with 9 bases sitting between them. CDR3 length: 14 amino acids. Germline-derived CDR1 and CDR2 are DFQATT and SNEGSKA (reference sequence). The CDR3 DNA is TGCAGTGCTAGTGACAGATATAGCAATCAGCCCCAGCATTTT. This encodes CSASDRYSNQPQHF.

The rearrangement uses TRBV9 and TRBJ1-1, with 7 bases matching TRBD1. This CDR3 is built from 16 residues. After removal of 4 bases from V and 4 bases from J, the junction contained 13 bases not matched to a gene. Germline CDR1 SGDLS, CDR2 YYNGEE. The CDR3 DNA reads as TGTGCCAGCAGCCCCCAGTTGCGACAGGGCGGCACTGAAGCTTTCTTT. Its protein product is CASSPQLRQGGTEAFF.

The chain is built from TRBV2 and TRBJ2-5, with TRBD2 matching over 10 bases. This CDR3 has 16 residues. The germline gives CDR1 SNHLY, CDR2 FYNNEI. The V segment lost 8 bases and the J segment 6 bases; nucleotides outside the gene matches: 15. CDR3 sequence: CASGGDGAGGPKTQYF. The CDR3 nucleotides are TGTGCCAGCGGTGGCGATGGAGCGGGGGGGCCAAAGACCCAGTACTTC.

A word on this clone: Other DNA sequences within the sample encode an identical CDR3. The chain is built from TRBV3-1 (or the pseudogene TRBV3-2) and TRBJ2-1; 8 bases agree with TRBD2. The V segment lost 0 bases and the J segment 4 bases; nucleotides outside the gene matches: 5. Germline CDR1 is LGHDT and CDR2 is YNNKEL (reference sequence). There are 16 residues in the CDR3. The chain's CDR3 is CASSQDRGGDYNEQFF. The CDR3 region has the DNA TGTGCCAGCAGCCAAGATCGGGGGGGAGATTACAATGAGCAGTTCTTC.

In this sample, this clone turned up a few times. The chain combines TRBV27 with TRBJ1-2; 8 bases line up with TRBD1. The CDR3 length is 13 residues. V was clipped by 3 bases and J by 6 bases; unmatched bases: 3. CDR1 is MNHEY, CDR2 SMNVEV, per germline (reference sequence). DNA of the CDR3: TGTGCCAGCAGTTTGGACAGGGATAATGGCTACACCTTC. This translates into CASSLDRDNGYTF.

This clone was seen ten or more times. The chain employs TRBV7-9 and TRBJ1-1; 7 bases align to TRBD1. Germline V gene lookup returns CDR1 SEHNR and CDR2 FQNEAQ (reference sequence). This CDR3 is built from 15 residues. V lost 6 bases and J lost 4; bases outside the gene matches: 11. CDR3 in amino acids: CASRGGLPAGTEAFF. The CDR3 DNA follows: TGTGCCAGCAGAGGGGGCCTCCCGGCGGGCACTGAAGCTTTCTTT.